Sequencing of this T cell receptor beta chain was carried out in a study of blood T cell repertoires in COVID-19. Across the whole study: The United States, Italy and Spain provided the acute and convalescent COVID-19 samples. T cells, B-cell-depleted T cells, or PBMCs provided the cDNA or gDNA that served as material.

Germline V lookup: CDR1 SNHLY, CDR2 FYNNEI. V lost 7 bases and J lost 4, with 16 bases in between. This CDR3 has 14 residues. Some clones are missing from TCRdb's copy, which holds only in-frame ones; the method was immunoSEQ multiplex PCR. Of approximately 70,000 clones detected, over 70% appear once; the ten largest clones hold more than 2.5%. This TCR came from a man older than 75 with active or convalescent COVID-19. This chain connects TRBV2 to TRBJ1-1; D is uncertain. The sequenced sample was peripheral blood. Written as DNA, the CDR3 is TGTGCCAGCACCCCTAGGTATTGGAGCACTGAAGCTTTCTTT. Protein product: CASTPRYWSTEAFF.